This paragraph reports one TCR beta chain. Its antigen is unknown. Base-call qualities are not available, and no considerably larger clone is one nucleotide away. The immunoSEQ Assay, a bias-controlled multiplex PCR, was used to amplify TCRbeta CDR3 regions from genomic DNA. The paper's data handling went like this. Within the assay, amplification of reference gene primers was used to estimate how many nucleated cells each sample contained. Sequence reads were collapsed and filtered to measure the absolute abundance of every unique TCRbeta CDR3 rearrangement. For each sample, productive Simpson clonality was calculated as the square root of Simpson's diversity index over productive rearrangements. TCRdb obtained this table from immuneACCESS and retained in-frame rearrangements with V and J assigned. These tables miss some clones; where compared with another copy, unresolved V genes account for less than half of the shortfall, and the remainder is unexplained. That table gives V, J and clone size, and the DNA gave D and trimming. The sample yields roughly 69,000 clones; 80% to 90% were counted once. Clones ranked in the top ten supply 12% of the sample.

The sample is drawn from a study of blood T cell repertoires in COVID-19 (dated by TCRdb to between 2020 and 2021). With regard to the full study: Samples from collaborators originated in the United States, Italy and Spain and spanned both the acute and convalescent phases of COVID-19. A freely available public database, intended as a resource for researchers studying the immune response to SARS-CoV-2, is where the repertoires were released. Where available, HLA class I and class II types were taken from metadata supplied by the sample provider and were not determined by assay-based typing. Deeply sampled blood TCRbeta repertoires from subjects exposed to, actively infected with, or recovered from COVID-19 were included in the dataset. Sample metadata almost always included a de-identified subject ID, COVID-19 status, age in years and sex. The samples were drawn from the first 160 participants of the ongoing ImmuneRACE study and from 1,254 subjects provided by 6 global collaborators. The material from the prospective study consisted of cDNA or gDNA derived from T cells, B-cell-depleted T cells, or PBMCs. The full study reports these points: How much clinical and demographic metadata was included differed by source and by participant, and the metadata was provided uncurated.

Each collaborating institution followed its own protocols to collect whole blood in K2EDTA tubes. For TCRbeta analysis, collaborators shipped samples as frozen whole blood, isolated PBMCs, or DNA extracted from either of those sample types. Spanning cysteine to phenylalanine, the CDR3 consists of 11 amino acids. Just CDR3 DNA is preserved here, 33 bases in frame from base 1. CDR1 is given as SQVTM and CDR2 as ANQGSEA, both from the germline V gene. Trimming takes 4 bases from V and 0 bases from J, and the germline ends sit 3 bases apart. This receptor was identified in a human donor in a cohort sampled during active COVID-19. The rearrangement combines TRBV29-1 with TRBJ1-1, with the D segment identity uncertain. The specimen sequenced was peripheral blood. The CDR3 reads CSVVVNTEAFF. The DNA sequence is as follows: TGCAGCGTTGTCGTGAACACTGAAGCTTTCTTT.